This TCR beta chain was recorded in a study of long-term antiretroviral therapy in people with HIV. Whole-study results and caveats: Neither ART adherence, viral resistance nor therapy changes were documented. Against controls, HIV repertoires showed narrower ranges of CDR3 length.

As concerns this clone: Its antigen is not known.

A minimum of one pre-ART and two post-ART PBMC samples existed for each donor. At survey level, the immunoSEQ assay was run in its v3.0 version. Per sample, sequencing targeted roughly 40,000-55,000 T-cell genomes. The assay was immunoSEQ multiplex PCR, and TCRdb's table has in-frame clones only and misses some. The sample holds about 40,000 clones, roughly nine tenths seen once. This CDR3 region has 15 residues. V lost 4 bases and J 5 bases, leaving 16 bases between the germline ends. Germline V gene lookup returns CDR1 SGHDT and CDR2 YYEEEE. Sequencing used unsorted PBMCs, obtained 1.2 years after starting antiretroviral therapy. The chain couples TRBV5-6 to TRBJ1-5; a possible D gene is TRBD1 (5 bases). The clonotype comes from a woman between 50 and 59 years old with HIV. The CDR3 reads CASSPGWGSDQPQHF. In DNA form, the CDR3 reads TGTGCCAGCAGCCCCGGCTGGGGGTCAGATCAGCCCCAGCATTTT.